Listed below are T cell receptor beta chains from one sample, sequenced in a study of metastatic and nonmetastatic thyroid tumors. MiXCR reprocessed the PCR reads for TCRdb. Here the sample spans some 16,000 clones, under 25% being singletons. Sequenced material: tumor tissue. The receptor set was obtained from a female donor with papillary thyroid cancer or a benign thyroid nodule (not recorded which). Some clones in this sample may be carry-over from other donors' samples. Both conserved end residues are trimmed from each CDR3. Some rows have no size entry. The others give once, few or many, or a class for an expanded clone.

v_call cdr3_length clone_size cdr3_aa
TRBV27 15 many ASSLVWHPSGANVLT
TRBV12-3/TRBV12-4 11 . ASSLGFPYEQY
TRBV30 14 many AWSAWTSGSRSEQF
TRBV2 14 . ASSVGSRLSGNTIY
TRBV19 12 . SSSRDSDSYEQY
TRBV5-1 12 . ASSPGQGLAEQY
TRBV3-1 12 . ASTGRGGYNEQF
TRBV12-3/TRBV12-4 12 . ASGLGRANTEAF
TRBV5-1 11 . ASSTMEAYGYT
TRBV20-1 12 . SARTGGWGETQY
TRBV6-2/TRBV6-3 12 medium-sized ASNEAGGFSEQY
TRBV6-1 14 . ASVDRDFMGYNEQF
TRBV11-1 15 . ASMGPTGTSGANVLT
TRBV20-1 10 . SARTETYEQY
TRBV24-1 10 few ATLSVGYGYT
TRBV20-1 11 medium-sized SARRQLQETQY
TRBV7-8 13 . ASSLGDRANQHQH
TRBV14 15 many ASSQEGSGSLYNEQF
TRBV6-1 14 . ASINYKAGGQREQY
TRBV11-2 14 . ASSLELAGGRSEQF
TRBV25-1 13 many ASNPTGGGTDTQY
TRBV3-1 15 many ASSQEAGTRGTDTQY
TRBV6-1 8 . ASREDGYT
TRBV28 11 . ASSLPSRDTQY
TRBV28 12 many ASSPPRGWETQY
TRBV28 13 few ASSLARTSATGQY
TRBV20-1 10 medium-sized SARTRDTEAF
TRBV4-1 12 many ASSEGVGGYGYT
TRBV7-6 12 . ASSLEQGYYEQY
TRBV9 11 . ACSLDQGYEQY
TRBV6-2/TRBV6-3 11 . ASRRDSRYEQY
TRBV5-1 13 medium-sized ASRDPRRSNTEAF
TRBV28 10 few ASSRPVYGYT
TRBV19 16 many ASSIQRGRSGRSNEQF
TRBV20-1 11 many SATGTVNQPQH
TRBV4-3 15 many ASSFLAGTSSYNEQF
TRBV12-3/TRBV12-4 13 medium-sized ASTEQGGSSYEQY
TRBV27 13 medium-sized ASSLRLAGGNEQF
TRBV11-2 9 medium-sized ASSARSEAF
TRBV6-1 13 . ASSSTGVNTGELF
TRBV6-5 13 few ASSYSSSAGNTIY
TRBV28 11 few ASSLSPDSEQY
TRBV20-1 12 . SASLRAVTDTQY
TRBV6-2/TRBV6-3 12 . ASRPTDGYYGYT
TRBV5-4 13 many ASSFGTTRWNEQF
TRBV10-1 13 many ASGSPSAMNTEAF
TRBV19 13 many ASSILRVAYNEQF
TRBV20-1 15 . SATTRTGIRTDYGYT
TRBV6-1 13 many ASSLEGSGNQPQH
TRBV5-1 13 . ASSRTGQGNTEAF
TRBV10-3 11 many AISESRYTEAF
TRBV10-2 15 . ASSFTATGLSYNEQF
TRBV6-2/TRBV6-3 9 few ASMGNSPLH
TRBV6-2/TRBV6-3 14 . ASSYWGREGRKTQY
TRBV6-2/TRBV6-3 11 . ASRRESTDTQY
TRBV9 13 . ASSVAGEPYQPQH
TRBV20-1 11 few SVDGAENYGYT
TRBV9 12 many ASSGPPAGNTIY
TRBV4-1 12 many ASSQDPGTYEQY